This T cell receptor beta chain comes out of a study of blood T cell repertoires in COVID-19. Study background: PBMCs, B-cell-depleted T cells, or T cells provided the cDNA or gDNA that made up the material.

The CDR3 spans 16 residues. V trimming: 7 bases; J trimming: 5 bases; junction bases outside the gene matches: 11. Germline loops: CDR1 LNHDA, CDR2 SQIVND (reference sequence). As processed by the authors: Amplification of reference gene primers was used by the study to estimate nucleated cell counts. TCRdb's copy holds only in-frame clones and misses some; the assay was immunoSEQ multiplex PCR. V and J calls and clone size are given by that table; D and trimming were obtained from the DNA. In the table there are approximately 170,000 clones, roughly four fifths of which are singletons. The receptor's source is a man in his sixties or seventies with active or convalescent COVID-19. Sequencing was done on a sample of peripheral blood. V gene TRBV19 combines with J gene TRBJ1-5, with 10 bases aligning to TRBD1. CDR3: CASTDTTGGGYQPQHF. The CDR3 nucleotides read TGTGCCAGTACCGACACGACAGGGGGCGGGTATCAGCCCCAGCATTTT. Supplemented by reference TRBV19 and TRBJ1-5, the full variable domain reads DGGITQSPKYLFRKEGQNVTLSCEQNLNHDAMYWYRQDPGQGLRLIYYSQIVNDFQKGDIAEGYSVSREKKESFPLTVTSAQKNPTAFYLCASTDTTGGGYQPQHFGDGTRLSIL.